This T cell receptor (beta chain) was retrieved from a study of PD-L1 blockade in urothelial cancer. Study in general: The researchers analyzed blood 3 weeks (second dose) and 6 weeks after treatment start.

Per the germline V gene, CDR1 is SGHDT and CDR2 is YYEEEE. The length of the CDR3 is 13 residues. V gave up 3 bases and J gave up 7 bases, with 10 bases separating them. Study findings and constraints: Patients with durable benefit had greater blood expansion of tumor-associated TCR clones 3 weeks into treatment. Having blood TCR clonality under the median before treatment predicted better survival.

As for time point: peripheral blood 6 weeks after treatment start. Patients had urothelial carcinoma that was locally advanced or metastatic. The repertoire was sequenced with immunoSEQ multiplex PCR; TCRdb's copy has only in-frame clones and lacks some. The profile covers 15,000 to 20,000 clones, with about 85% appearing a single time and roughly 1.7% taken by the ten largest. As concerns this clone: Antigen specificity is unknown.

The chain couples TRBV5-6 to TRBJ2-2, with D uncertain. This clonotype was sampled from a man in his forties or fifties with urothelial cancer. The sequencing used PBMCs, collected around atezolizumab (anti-PD-L1) treatment. The chain's CDR3 is CASSSERGGELFF. The CDR3 nucleotides are TGTGCCAGCAGCTCCGAGCGCGGCGGGGAGCTGTTTTTT.